Listed here is a single T cell receptor (beta chain). Using immunoSEQ multiplex PCR, the repertoire was profiled, and TCRdb retains in-frame clones only, with some absent. In the table there are tens of thousands of clones, around 91% of which are singletons. The V segment lost 8 bases and the J segment 2 bases; nucleotides outside the gene matches: 6. CDR1 and CDR2 from the germline V gene are MRHNA and SNTAGT. The CDR3 loop spans 14 amino acids. These data are taken from a study of graft-versus-host responses after intestinal transplantation. For the study at large: All recipients got anti-thymocyte globulin induction, then tacrolimus and steroids for roughly 3 years.

The chain combines TRBV6-4 with TRBJ1-1, with 9 bases that match TRBD1. The sample was PBMCs, taken roughly 120 days after intestinal transplantation. This TCR was recovered from a human patient who received an intestinal transplant, so some T cells may come from the graft donor. CDR3 in amino acids: CASRDRVSNTEAFF. The CDR3 DNA reads as TGTGCCAGCCGGGACAGGGTATCAAACACTGAAGCTTTCTTT.